This T cell receptor beta chain was obtained from a study of Ad26.COV2.S vaccination and SARS-CoV-2 variants. Germline-derived CDR1 and CDR2 are MNHEY and SVGAGI. The CDR3 consists of 15 residues. The V end was cut by 5 bases, the J end by 6 bases, with 17 bases between. As to treatment: around 19 received Ad26.COV2.S at low or high dose, single or two shots; several received placebo; per-sample allocation not given. Following the first vaccine or placebo injection, samples were taken on day 63. Produced via immunoSEQ multiplex PCR; TCRdb's table is partial and in-frame only. The profile covers 350,000 to 450,000 clones, with around 87% appearing a single time and roughly 3.1% taken by the ten largest.

This sequence joins TRBV6-5 and TRBJ2-1; maybe TRBD1 (6 bases). Sequenced here: peripheral blood, sampled in a trial of Ad26.COV2.S vaccine versus placebo. This clonotype originated in a person aged 18-60 years who received the Ad26.COV2.S COVID-19 vaccine or a placebo. In DNA form, the CDR3 reads TGTGCCAGCAGTAAAACCCACAGGGAAGGCAATGAGCAGTTCTTC. Translation gives CASSKTHREGNEQFF.